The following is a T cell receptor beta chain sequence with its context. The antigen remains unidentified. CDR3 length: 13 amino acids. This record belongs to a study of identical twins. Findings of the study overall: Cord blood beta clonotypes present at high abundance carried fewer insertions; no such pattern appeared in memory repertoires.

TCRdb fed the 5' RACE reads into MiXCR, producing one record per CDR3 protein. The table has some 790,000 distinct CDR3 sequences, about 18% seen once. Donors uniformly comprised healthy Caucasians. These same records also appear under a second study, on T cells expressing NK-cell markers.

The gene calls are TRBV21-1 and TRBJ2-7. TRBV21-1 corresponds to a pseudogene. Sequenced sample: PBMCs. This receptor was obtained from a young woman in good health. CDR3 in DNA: TGTGCCAGCCCGACTGAGAGCTCCTACGAGCAGTACTTC. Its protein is CASPTESSYEQYF.